The clone carrying this T cell receptor (beta chain) was found many times. These data belong to a study of T cells in Graves' hyperthyroidism and ophthalmopathy. TCR beta CDR3 regions were amplified from RNA transcripts. A first-round RT-PCR of the TCR CDR3 used the HTBI primer set. TCRdb redid the calling of the multiplex PCR reads with MiXCR, one entry per CDR3 protein. In the table there are a few hundred thousand distinct CDR3 sequences, 40% to 55% of which are singletons. CDR3 length equals 14 residues. In germline, CDR1 is SNHLY, CDR2 FYNNEI. Trimming took 10 bases from V and 0 from J; bases not matched to a gene: 6.

The chain links TRBV2 to TRBJ1-1; 9 nucleotides agree with TRBD1. Sequencing used peripheral blood or thyroid tissue (not recorded which). The TCR comes from a woman younger than 30 with Graves' hyperthyroidism. The CDR3 is CANRTGAMNTEAFF. CDR3 in DNA: TGTGCCAACAGGACAGGGGCCATGAACACTGAAGCTTTCTTT.